This TCR beta chain was recovered during a study of blood T cell repertoires in COVID-19. Turning to the study itself: Acute and convalescent COVID-19 samples came from the United States, Italy and Spain. Nucleic acid was either cDNA or gDNA, and it came from T cells, B-cell-depleted T cells, or PBMCs.

Method: immunoSEQ multiplex PCR; TCRdb's copy keeps in-frame clones and lacks some. The sample yields under 60,000 clones, roughly 84% seen once. The sequence came from a man aged 25-45 years with COVID-19, enrolled during active disease. The specimen sequenced was peripheral blood.

This chain's CDR3 is CASSQDEGTSGGYEQYF. Here the CDR3 DNA reads TGTGCCAGCAGCCAAGATGAGGGGACTAGCGGGGGCTACGAGCAGTACTTC. The V call is TRBV3-1 (or the pseudogene TRBV3-2), the J call TRBJ2-7; TRBD2 matches at 14 bases. J gave up 3 bases and V 0 bases, and 4 bases lay outside the gene matches. Germline assignment: CDR1 LGHDT and CDR2 YNNKEL (reference sequence). The CDR3 spans 17 residues.